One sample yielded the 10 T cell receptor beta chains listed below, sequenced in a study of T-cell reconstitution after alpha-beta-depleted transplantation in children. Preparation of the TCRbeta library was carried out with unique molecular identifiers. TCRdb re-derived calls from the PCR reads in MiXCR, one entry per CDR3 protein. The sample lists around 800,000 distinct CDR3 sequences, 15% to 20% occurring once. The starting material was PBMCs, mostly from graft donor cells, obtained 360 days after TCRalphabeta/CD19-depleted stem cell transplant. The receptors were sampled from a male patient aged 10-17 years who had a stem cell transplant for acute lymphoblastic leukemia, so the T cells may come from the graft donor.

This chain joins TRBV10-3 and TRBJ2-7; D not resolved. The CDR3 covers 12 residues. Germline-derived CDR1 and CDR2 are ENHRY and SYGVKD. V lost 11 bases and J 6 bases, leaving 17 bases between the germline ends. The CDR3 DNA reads TGTGCCGCCGGCCTCTCCTCGTCCGAGCAGTACTTC. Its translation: CAAGLSSSEQYF.

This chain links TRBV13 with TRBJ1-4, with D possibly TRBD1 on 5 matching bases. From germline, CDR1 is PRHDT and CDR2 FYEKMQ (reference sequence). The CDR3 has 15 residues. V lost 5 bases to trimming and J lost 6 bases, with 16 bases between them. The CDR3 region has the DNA TGTGCCAGCAGCCCCTGGGGGTCAGGTTATGAAAAACTGTTTTTT. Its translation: CASSPWGSGYEKLFF.

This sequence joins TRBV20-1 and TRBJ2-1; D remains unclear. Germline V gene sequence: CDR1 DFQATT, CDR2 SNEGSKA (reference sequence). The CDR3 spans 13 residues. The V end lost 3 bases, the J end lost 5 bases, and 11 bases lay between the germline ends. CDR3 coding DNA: TGCAGTGCTAGCTTCTCCCTGGACAATGAGCAGTTCTTC. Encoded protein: CSASFSLDNEQFF.

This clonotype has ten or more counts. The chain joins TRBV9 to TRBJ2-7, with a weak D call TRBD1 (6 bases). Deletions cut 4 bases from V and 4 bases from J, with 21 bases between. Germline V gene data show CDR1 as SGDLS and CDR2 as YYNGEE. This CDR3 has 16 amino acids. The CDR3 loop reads CASSPRGRTDSYEQYF. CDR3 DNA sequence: TGTGCCAGCAGCCCCCGAGGCCGGACAGATTCTTACGAGCAGTACTTC. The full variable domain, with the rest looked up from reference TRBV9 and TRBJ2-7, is DSGVTQTPKHLITATGQRVTLRCSPRSGDLSVYWYQQSLDQGLQFLIQYYNGEERAKGNILERFSAQQFPDLHSELNLSSLELGDSALYFCASSPRGRTDSYEQYFGPGTRLTVT.

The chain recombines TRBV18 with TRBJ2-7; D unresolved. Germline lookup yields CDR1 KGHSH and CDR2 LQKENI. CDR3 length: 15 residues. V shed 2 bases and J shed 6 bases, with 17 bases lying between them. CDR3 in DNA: TGTGCCAGCTCACCAGCGGCCACCCCAACGGCCGAGCAGTACTTC. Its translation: CASSPAATPTAEQYF. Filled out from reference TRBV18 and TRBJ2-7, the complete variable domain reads NAGVMQNPRHLVRRRGQEARLRCSPMKGHSHVYWYRQLPEEGLKFMVYLQKENIIDESGMPKERFSAEFPKEGPSILRIQQVVRGDSAAYFCASSPAATPTAEQYFGPGTRLTVT.

The CDR3 sequence is CASSHLQGKKQPQHF. The CDR3 DNA is TGCGCCAGCAGCCACTTACAGGGTAAGAAGCAGCCCCAGCATTTT. The chain is built from TRBV4-1 and TRBJ1-5, with a possible D match to TRBD1 (6 bases). V was trimmed by 3 bases and J by 7 bases, leaving 16 bases between them. The CDR3 has 15 residues. Germline V CDR1 and CDR2: MGHRA, YSYEKL.

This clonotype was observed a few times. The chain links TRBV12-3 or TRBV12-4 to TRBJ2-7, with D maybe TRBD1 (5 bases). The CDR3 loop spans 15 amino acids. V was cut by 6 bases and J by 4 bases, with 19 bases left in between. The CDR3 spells CASSSRQGGIYEQYF. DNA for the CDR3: TGTGCCAGCAGCTCCCGGCAGGGTGGTATTTACGAGCAGTACTTC.

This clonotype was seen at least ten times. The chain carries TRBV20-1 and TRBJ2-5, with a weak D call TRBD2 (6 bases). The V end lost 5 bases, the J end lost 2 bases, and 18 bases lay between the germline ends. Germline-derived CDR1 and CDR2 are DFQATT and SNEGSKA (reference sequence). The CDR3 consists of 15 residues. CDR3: CSAGRVGRRQETQYF. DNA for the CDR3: TGCAGTGCTGGAAGGGTCGGGAGACGGCAAGAGACCCAGTACTTC.

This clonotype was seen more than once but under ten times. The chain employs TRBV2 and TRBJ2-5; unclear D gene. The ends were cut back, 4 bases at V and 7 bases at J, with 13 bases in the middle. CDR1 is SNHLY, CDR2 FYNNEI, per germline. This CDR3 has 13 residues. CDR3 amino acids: CASSGTGSGTQYF. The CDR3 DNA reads TGTGCCAGCAGTGGTACGGGTTCGGGGACCCAGTACTTC.

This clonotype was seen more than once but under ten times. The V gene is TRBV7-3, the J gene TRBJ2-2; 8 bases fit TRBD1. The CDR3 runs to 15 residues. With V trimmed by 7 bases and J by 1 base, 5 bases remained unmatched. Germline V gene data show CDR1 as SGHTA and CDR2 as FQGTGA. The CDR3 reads CASTNDRGNTGELFF. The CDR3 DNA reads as TGTGCCAGCACCAATGACAGGGGGAACACCGGGGAGCTGTTTTTT.